This T cell receptor (beta chain) was sequenced in a study of T cell changes during pregnancy in multiple sclerosis. Assay: immunoSEQ multiplex PCR; the TCRdb copy retains only in-frame clones and omits some. The table includes fewer than 130,000 clones, 91% detected once. The CDR3 loop spans 13 amino acids. The V end was cut by 0 bases, the J end by 5 bases, with 8 bases between. Germline V gene data show CDR1 as SGHRS and CDR2 as YFSETQ. This TCR came from a female donor with multiple sclerosis, enrolled in a pregnancy study. Specimen: peripheral blood, collected after pregnancy. V usage is TRBV5-1 and J usage is TRBJ2-5; TRBD1 is a possible D gene (5 bases). The DNA of the CDR3 is TGCGCCAGCAGCTTGGGACAGATGGAGACCCAGTACTTC. It encodes CASSLGQMETQYF.